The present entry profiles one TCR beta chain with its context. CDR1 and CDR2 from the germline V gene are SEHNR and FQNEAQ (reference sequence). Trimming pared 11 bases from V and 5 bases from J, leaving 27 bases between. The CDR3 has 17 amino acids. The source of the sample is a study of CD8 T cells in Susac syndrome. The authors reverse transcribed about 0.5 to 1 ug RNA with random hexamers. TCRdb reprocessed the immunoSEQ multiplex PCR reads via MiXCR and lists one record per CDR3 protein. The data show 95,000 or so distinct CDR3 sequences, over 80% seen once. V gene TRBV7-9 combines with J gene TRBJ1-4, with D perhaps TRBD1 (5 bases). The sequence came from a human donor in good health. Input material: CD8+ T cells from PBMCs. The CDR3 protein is CAGGEGDRFGPNEKLFF. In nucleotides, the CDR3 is TGTGCCGGGGGAGAAGGAGATCGGTTCGGCCCGAATGAAAAACTGTTTTTT.